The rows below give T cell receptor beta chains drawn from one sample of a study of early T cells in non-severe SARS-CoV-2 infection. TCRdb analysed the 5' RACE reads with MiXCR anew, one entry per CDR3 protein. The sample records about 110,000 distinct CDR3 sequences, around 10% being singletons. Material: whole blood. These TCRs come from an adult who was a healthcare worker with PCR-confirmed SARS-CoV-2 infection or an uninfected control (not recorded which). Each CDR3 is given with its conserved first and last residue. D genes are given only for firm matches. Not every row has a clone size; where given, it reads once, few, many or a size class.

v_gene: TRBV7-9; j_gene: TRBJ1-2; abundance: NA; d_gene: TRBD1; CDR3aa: CASSIDYRDRGRDYGYTF; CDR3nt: TGTGCCAGCAGCATCGACTACCGGGACAGGGGGCGCGACTATGGCTACACCTTC
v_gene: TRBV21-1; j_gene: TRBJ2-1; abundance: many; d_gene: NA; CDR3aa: CASSKRERALEQFF; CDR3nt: TGTGCCAGCAGCAAACGTGAGAGGGCTCTTGAGCAGTTCTTC
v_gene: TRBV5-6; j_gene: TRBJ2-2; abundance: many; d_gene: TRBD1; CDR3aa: CASSLQGASGELFF; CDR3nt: TGTGCCAGCAGCTTACAGGGGGCTTCCGGGGAGCTGTTTTTT
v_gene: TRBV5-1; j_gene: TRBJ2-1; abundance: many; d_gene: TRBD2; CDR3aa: CASSGGTSGLNEQFF; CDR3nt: TGCGCCAGCAGCGGCGGGACTAGCGGATTGAATGAGCAGTTCTTC
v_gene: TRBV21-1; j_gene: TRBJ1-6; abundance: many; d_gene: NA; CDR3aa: CASSKGSCYNSPLHF; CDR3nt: TGTGCCAGCAGCAAAGGGAGCTGCTATAATTCACCCCTCCACTTT
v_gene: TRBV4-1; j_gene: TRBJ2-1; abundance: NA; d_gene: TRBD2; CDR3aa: CASSLTLAGGSNEQFF; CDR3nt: TGCGCCAGCAGCCTCACACTAGCGGGAGGGTCAAATGAGCAGTTCTTC
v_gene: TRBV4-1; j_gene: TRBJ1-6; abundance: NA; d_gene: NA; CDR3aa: CASSQRTLNNSPLHF; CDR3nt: TGCGCCAGCAGCCAACGGACACTTAATAATTCACCCCTCCACTTT
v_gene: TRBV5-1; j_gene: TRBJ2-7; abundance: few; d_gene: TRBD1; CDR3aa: CASYPDRLSYEQYF; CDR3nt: TGCGCCAGCTATCCGGACAGGCTCTCCTACGAGCAGTACTTC
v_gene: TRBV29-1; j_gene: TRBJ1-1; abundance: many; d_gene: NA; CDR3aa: CSAHTGTEAFF; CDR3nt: TGCAGCGCACATACGGGAACTGAAGCTTTCTTT
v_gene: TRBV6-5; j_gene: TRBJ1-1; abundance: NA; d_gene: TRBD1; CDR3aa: CASSPGTGGVWTEAFF; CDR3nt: TGTGCCAGCAGTCCCGGGACAGGGGGCGTGTGGACTGAAGCTTTCTTT
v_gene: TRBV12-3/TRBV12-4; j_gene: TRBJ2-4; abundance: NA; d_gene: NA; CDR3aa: CASSLDKNIQYF; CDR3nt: TGTGCCAGCAGTTTAGACAAAAACATTCAGTACTTC
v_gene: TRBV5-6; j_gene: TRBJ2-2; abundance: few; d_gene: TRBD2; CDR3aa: CASSATSGAPANTGELFF; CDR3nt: TGTGCCAGCAGCGCGACTAGCGGGGCCCCCGCGAACACCGGGGAGCTGTTTTTT
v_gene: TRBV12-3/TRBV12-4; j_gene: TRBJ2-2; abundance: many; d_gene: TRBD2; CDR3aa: CASSPGLAGEYVTGELFF; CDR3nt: TGTGCCAGCAGTCCGGGACTAGCGGGAGAATACGTCACCGGGGAGCTGTTTTTT
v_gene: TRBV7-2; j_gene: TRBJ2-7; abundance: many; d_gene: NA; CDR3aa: CASSLTPPSEQYF; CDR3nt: TGTGCCAGCAGCTTGACCCCTCCGTCCGAGCAGTACTTC
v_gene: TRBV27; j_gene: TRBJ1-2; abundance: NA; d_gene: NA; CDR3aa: CASSLSGNNYGYTF; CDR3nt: TGTGCCAGCAGTTTATCAGGGAACAACTATGGCTACACCTTC
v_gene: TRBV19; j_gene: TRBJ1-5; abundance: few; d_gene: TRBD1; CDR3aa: CASRDSLNQPQHF; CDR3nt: TGTGCCAGCCGGGACAGTTTGAATCAGCCCCAGCATTTT
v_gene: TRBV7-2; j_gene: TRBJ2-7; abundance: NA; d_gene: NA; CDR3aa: CASSRDRLVRDEQYF; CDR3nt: TGTGCCAGCAGCCGCGATAGACTAGTCCGAGACGAGCAGTACTTC
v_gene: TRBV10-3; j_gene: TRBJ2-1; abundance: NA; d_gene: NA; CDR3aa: CATGLPPREQFF; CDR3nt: TGTGCCACCGGTCTACCCCCCCGTGAGCAGTTCTTC
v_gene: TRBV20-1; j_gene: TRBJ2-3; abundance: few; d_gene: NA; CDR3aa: CSARANTDTQYF; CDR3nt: TGCAGTGCTAGGGCAAACACAGATACGCAGTATTTT
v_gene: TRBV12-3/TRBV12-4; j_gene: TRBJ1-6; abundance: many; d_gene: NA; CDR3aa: CASRGPQSSYNSPLHF; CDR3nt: TGTGCCAGCAGGGGACCGCAAAGCTCCTATAATTCACCCCTCCACTTT
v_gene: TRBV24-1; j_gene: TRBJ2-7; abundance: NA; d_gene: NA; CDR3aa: CATSVPGSYEQYF; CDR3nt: TGTGCCACCAGTGTTCCAGGGTCCTACGAGCAGTACTTC
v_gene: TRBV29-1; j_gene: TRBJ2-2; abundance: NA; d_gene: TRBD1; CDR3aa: CSVGRQGPNTGELFF; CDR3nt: TGCAGCGTTGGGCGACAGGGGCCGAACACCGGGGAGCTGTTTTTT
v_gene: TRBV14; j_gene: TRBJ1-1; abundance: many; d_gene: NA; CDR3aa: CASSQRGLAAFF; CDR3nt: TGTGCCAGCAGCCAGCGGGGGCTGGCGGCTTTCTTT
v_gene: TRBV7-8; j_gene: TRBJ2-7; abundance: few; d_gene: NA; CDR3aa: CASTIEASSYEQYF; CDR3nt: TGTGCCAGCACCATCGAGGCGAGCTCCTACGAGCAGTACTTC
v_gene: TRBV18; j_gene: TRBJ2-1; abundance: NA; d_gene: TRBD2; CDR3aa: CVSSPGSGSYNEQFF; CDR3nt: TGTGTCAGCTCACCAGGCAGCGGGAGTTACAATGAGCAGTTCTTC
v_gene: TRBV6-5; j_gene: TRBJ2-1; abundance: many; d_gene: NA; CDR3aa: CASSLFSRIPSYNEQFF; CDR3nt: TGTGCCAGCAGTTTATTCTCCCGCATACCCAGCTACAATGAGCAGTTCTTC
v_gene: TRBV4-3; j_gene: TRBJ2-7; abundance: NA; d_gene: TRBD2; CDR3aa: CASSQLAGAGYEQYF; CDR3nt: TGCGCCAGCAGCCAACTAGCGGGAGCCGGGTATGAGCAGTACTTC
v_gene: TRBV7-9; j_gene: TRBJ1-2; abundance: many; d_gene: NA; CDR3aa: CASRQRGGYTF; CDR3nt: TGTGCCAGCAGGCAGAGGGGTGGCTACACCTTC
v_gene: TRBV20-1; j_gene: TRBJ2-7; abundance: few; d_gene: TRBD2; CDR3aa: CSPRGLAVAYEQYF; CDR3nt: TGCAGTCCGAGAGGGCTAGCGGTAGCCTACGAGCAGTACTTC
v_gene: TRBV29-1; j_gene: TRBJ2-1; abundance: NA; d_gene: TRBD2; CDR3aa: CSVPLGASGRANEQFF; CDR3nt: TGCAGCGTCCCACTGGGGGCTAGCGGGAGGGCCAATGAGCAGTTCTTC
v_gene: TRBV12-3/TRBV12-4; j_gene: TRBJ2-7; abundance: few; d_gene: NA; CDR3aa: CASRARVNYEQYF; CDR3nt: TGTGCCAGCAGGGCCAGGGTCAACTACGAGCAGTACTTC
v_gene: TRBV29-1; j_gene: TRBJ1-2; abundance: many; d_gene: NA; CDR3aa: CSVSLNYGYTF; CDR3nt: TGCAGCGTTAGCCTGAACTATGGCTACACCTTC
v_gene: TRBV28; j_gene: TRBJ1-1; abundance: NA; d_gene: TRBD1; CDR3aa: CASSVGQGNTEAFF; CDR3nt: TGTGCCAGCAGTGTGGGACAGGGGAACACTGAAGCTTTCTTT
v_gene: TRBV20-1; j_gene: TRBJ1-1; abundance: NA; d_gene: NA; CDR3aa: CSALWGAEAFF; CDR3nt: TGCAGTGCTCTCTGGGGCGCTGAAGCTTTCTTT
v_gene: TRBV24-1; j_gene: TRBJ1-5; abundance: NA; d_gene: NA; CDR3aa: CATRGGANQPQHF; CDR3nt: TGTGCCACACGGGGAGGGGCCAATCAGCCCCAGCATTTT
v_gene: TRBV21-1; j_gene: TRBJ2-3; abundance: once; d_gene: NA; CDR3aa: CASSKVRTSGVPPPSTDTQYF; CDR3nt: TGTGCCAGCAGCAAAGTGCGGACTAGCGGGGTCCCACCCCCTAGCACAGATACGCAGTATTTT
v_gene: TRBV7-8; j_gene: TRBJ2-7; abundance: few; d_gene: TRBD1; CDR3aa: CASSFASFGTGSVNEQYF; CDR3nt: TGTGCCAGCAGCTTCGCTTCGTTTGGGACAGGCTCAGTCAACGAGCAGTACTTC
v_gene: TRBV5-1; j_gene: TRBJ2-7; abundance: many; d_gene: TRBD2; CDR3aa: CASRPGTTGYEQYF; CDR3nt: TGCGCCAGCAGACCCGGGACTACGGGTTACGAGCAGTACTTC
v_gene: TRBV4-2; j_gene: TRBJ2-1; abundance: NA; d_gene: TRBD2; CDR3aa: CASSQGSGGSYNEQFF; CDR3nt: TGTGCCAGCAGCCAGGGTAGCGGGGGCTCCTACAATGAGCAGTTCTTC
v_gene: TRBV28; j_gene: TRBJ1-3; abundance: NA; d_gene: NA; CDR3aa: CASSLLMGTDSGNTIYF; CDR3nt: TGTGCCAGCAGTCTACTAATGGGGACGGACTCTGGAAACACCATATATTTT
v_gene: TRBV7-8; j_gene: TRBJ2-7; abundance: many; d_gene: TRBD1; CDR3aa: CASSSGTGSYEQYF; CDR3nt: TGTGCCAGCAGCTCGGGGACAGGGTCCTACGAGCAGTACTTC
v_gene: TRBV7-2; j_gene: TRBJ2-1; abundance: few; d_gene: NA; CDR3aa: CASSSRQARLNEQFF; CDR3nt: TGTGCCAGCAGCTCCCGCCAGGCTAGATTGAATGAGCAGTTCTTC
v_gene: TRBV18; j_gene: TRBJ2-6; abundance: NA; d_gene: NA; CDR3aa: CASSSGSSGANVLTF; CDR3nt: TGTGCCAGCTCAAGTGGAAGCTCTGGGGCCAACGTCCTGACTTTC
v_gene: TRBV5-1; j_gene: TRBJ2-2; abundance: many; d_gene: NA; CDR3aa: CASKDLDGTGELFF; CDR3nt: TGCGCCAGCAAGGACCTGGACGGCACCGGGGAGCTGTTTTTT
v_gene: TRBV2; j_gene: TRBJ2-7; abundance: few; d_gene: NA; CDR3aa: CASRSGTYEQYF; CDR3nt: TGTGCCAGCCGAAGCGGGACATACGAGCAGTACTTC
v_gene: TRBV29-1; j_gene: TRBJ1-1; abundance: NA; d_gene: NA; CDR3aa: CSVQRTEAFF; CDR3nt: TGCAGCGTTCAACGCACTGAAGCTTTCTTT
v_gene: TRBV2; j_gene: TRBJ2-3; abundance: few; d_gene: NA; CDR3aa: CASSGSQTDTQYF; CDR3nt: TGTGCCAGCAGCGGGAGTCAGACAGATACGCAGTATTTT
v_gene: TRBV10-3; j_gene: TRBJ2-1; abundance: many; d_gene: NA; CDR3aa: CAISEIPPRQFF; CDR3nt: TGTGCCATCAGTGAAATCCCCCCGCGGCAGTTCTTC